The rows below give T cell receptor beta chains drawn from one sample of a study of persistence of HIV-infected CD4 T cells. The assay was immunoSEQ multiplex PCR, and TCRdb's table has in-frame clones only and misses some. The table includes tens of thousands of clones, 75% to 80% detected once. No antigen has been assigned to these receptors. The material was CD4+ T cells sorted from PBMCs after approximately 19-hour stimulation, obtained from a patient who received antiretroviral therapy. These receptors all come from an adult man with HIV who was CMV-seropositive. The conserved cysteine and the conserved F or W are not part of the CDR3 here. Each record gives: J gene, clone size, V gene, CDR3 protein. Clone size is stated in some rows and not others, as once, few, many or a class when expanded.

>TRBJ2-1|.|TRBV12-3/TRBV12-4
ASSRDRGGEQF
>TRBJ1-4|.|TRBV15
ATSSSGPQMF
>TRBJ1-1|.|TRBV7-9
ASSLGLLNTEAF
>TRBJ1-2|.|TRBV24-1
ATSDRDRADYGYT
>TRBJ1-3|.|TRBV6-6
ASSPSGTFGNTIY
>TRBJ1-2|medium-sized|TRBV19
ASSIDLSSGRNYGYT
>TRBJ1-6|.|TRBV5-1
ASSWERSPLH
>TRBJ2-5|.|TRBV19
ASSKDTSGREETQY
>TRBJ2-7|.|TRBV6-5
ASSPRLTSYEQY
>TRBJ2-3|.|TRBV25-1
ASSEYRTSGGTDTQY
>TRBJ1-5|.|TRBV20-1
SASIDRRNQPQH
>TRBJ1-2|.|TRBV4-1
ASSRVSPAGYGYT
>TRBJ1-5|.|TRBV3-1/TRBV3-2
ASSPSGFSGNQPQH
>TRBJ2-2|.|TRBV2
ASSGLRSNTGELF
>TRBJ1-1|.|TRBV5-8
ASSAGYGSNTEAF
>TRBJ2-1|.|TRBV18
ASSPRGGEVYEQF
>TRBJ2-7|.|TRBV6-5
ASKPGQGSYEQY
>TRBJ2-2|once|TRBV19
ASSIGAGWGDGELF
>TRBJ2-2|.|TRBV24-1
ATSDTSGASTGELF
>TRBJ1-5|once|TRBV5-1
ASSLGRGRNQPQH
>TRBJ1-1|.|TRBV15
ATSRDVYRGGMNTEAF
>TRBJ2-1|.|TRBV6-6
ASSYPELARNEQF
>TRBJ2-2|.|TRBV12-3/TRBV12-4
ASSPERAGELF